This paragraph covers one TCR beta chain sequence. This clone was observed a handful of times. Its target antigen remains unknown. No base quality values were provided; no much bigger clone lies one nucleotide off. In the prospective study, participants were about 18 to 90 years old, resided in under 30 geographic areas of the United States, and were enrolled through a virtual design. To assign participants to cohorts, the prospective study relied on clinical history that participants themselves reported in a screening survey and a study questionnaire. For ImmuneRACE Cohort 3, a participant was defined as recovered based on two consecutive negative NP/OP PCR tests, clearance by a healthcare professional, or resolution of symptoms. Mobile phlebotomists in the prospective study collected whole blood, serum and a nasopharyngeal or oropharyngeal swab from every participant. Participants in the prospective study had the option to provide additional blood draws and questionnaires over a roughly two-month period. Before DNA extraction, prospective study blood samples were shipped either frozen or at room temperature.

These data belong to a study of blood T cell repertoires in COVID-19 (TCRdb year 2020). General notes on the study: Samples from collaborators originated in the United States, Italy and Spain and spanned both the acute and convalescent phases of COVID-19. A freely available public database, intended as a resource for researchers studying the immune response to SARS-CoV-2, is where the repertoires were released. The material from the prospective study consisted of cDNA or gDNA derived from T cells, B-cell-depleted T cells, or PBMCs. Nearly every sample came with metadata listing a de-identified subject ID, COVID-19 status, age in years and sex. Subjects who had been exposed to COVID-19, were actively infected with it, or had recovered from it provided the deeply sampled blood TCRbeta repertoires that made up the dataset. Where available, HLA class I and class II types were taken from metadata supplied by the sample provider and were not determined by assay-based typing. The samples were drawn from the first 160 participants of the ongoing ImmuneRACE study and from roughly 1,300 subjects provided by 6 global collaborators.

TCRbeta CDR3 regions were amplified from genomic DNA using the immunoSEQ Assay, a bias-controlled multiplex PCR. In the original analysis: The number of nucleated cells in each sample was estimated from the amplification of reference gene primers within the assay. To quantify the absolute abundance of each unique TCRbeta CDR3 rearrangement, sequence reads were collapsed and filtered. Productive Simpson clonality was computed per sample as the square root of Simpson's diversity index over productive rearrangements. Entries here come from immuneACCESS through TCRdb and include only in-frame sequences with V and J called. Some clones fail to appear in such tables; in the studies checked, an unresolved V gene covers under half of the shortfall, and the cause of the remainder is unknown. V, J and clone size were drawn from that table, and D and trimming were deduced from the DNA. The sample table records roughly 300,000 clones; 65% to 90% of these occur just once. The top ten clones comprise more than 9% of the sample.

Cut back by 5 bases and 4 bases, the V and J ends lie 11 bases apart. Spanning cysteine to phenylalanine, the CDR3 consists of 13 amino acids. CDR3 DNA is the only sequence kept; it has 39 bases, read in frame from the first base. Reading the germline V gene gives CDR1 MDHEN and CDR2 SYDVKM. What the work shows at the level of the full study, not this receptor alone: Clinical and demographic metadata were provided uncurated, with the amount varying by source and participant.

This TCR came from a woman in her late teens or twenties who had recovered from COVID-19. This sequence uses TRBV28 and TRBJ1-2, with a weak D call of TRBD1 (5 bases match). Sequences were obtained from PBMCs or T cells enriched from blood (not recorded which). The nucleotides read TGTGCCAGCAGTCTCCTGGGGGGCTATGGCTACACCTTC. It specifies CASSLLGGYGYTF.